This TCR beta chain derives from a study of T cells expressing NK-cell markers. At the level of the study: Source material for TCR beta repertoires consisted of sorted CD3+CD56+NKG2C+, CD3+CD56+NKG2C- and CD3+CD56-NKG2C+ T cells. Seven sequenced donors out of eight were HCMV-seropositive, one seronegative. Findings of the study overall: In several donors, dominant clonotypes made up roughly 25-60.1% of CD3+CD56-NKG2C+ cells. A range of about 1.0-8% of CD8+ T cells consisted of dominant NKG2C+ clonotypes in a handful of donors.

After re-calling the 5' RACE reads, TCRdb lists one entry per CDR3 protein, DNA absent. Here the sample table reports approximately 460,000 distinct CDR3 sequences. Concerning this clonotype: Its antigen remains unidentified.

This TCR came from a woman between 18 and 75 years old in good health. The sample comprised blood T cells: a sorted CD56 or NKG2C T cell subset, CD4+ or CD8+ T cells, or bulk PBMC T cells (not recorded which).

CDR3 sequence: CASRTGGSGYTF. This chain connects TRBV12-3 or TRBV12-4 to TRBJ1-2; TCRdb picks TRBD1, but there is no DNA to check that call. CDR3 length: 12 amino acids.